The rows below give T cell receptor beta chains drawn from one sample of a study of CD8+ T cells in alopecia areata. Here immunoSEQ multiplex PCR was the method, and the copy in TCRdb shows in-frame clones only, minus some. Among around 140,000 clones listed, approximately 50% were seen once. Sequenced input: CD4+ T cells sorted from blood. The receptor set was obtained from a human donor with alopecia areata. Each CDR3 is given with its conserved first and last residue. Each record gives: clone size, V gene, CDR3 length, J gene, CDR3 protein. Clone size is given for some rows only: seen once, a few or many times, or a class if the clone is expanded.

clone size: few; V gene: TRBV5-1; CDR3 length: 16; J gene: TRBJ2-1; CDR3 protein: CASSLLAGYSYNEQFF
clone size: NA; V gene: TRBV7-9; CDR3 length: 13; J gene: TRBJ1-1; CDR3 protein: CASSLLGQVEAFF
clone size: NA; V gene: TRBV5-1; CDR3 length: 13; J gene: TRBJ2-7; CDR3 protein: CASSLEVGWEQYF
clone size: few; V gene: TRBV5-1; CDR3 length: 17; J gene: TRBJ1-2; CDR3 protein: CASSLESLTGANYGYTF
clone size: few; V gene: TRBV7-9; CDR3 length: 14; J gene: TRBJ2-5; CDR3 protein: CASSLEWGQETQYF
clone size: NA; V gene: TRBV13; CDR3 length: 15; J gene: TRBJ2-7; CDR3 protein: CASSLWASGSYEQYF
clone size: once; V gene: TRBV7-2; CDR3 length: 13; J gene: TRBJ2-1; CDR3 protein: CASSSGRFGEQFF
clone size: once; V gene: TRBV2; CDR3 length: 14; J gene: TRBJ2-7; CDR3 protein: CASQDRGSSYEQYF
clone size: NA; V gene: TRBV29-1; CDR3 length: 14; J gene: TRBJ2-1; CDR3 protein: CSVEVRVSYNEQFF
clone size: few; V gene: TRBV30; CDR3 length: 14; J gene: TRBJ2-5; CDR3 protein: CAWSLLATRATQYF
clone size: NA; V gene: TRBV30; CDR3 length: 16; J gene: TRBJ1-5; CDR3 protein: CAWSVSFRQGAQPQHF
clone size: NA; V gene: TRBV7-8; CDR3 length: 16; J gene: TRBJ2-7; CDR3 protein: CASSPYRLAGDYEQYF
clone size: few; V gene: TRBV29-1; CDR3 length: 14; J gene: TRBJ2-5; CDR3 protein: CSVAIAGPQETQYF
clone size: NA; V gene: TRBV6-5; CDR3 length: 14; J gene: TRBJ2-6; CDR3 protein: CASTWTSGANVLTF
clone size: many; V gene: TRBV10-3; CDR3 length: 15; J gene: TRBJ2-1; CDR3 protein: CAISGKGLVVNEQFF
clone size: NA; V gene: TRBV30; CDR3 length: 12; J gene: TRBJ2-5; CDR3 protein: CAWSGNQETQYF
clone size: few; V gene: TRBV9; CDR3 length: 15; J gene: TRBJ1-1; CDR3 protein: CASSVGGRMNTEAFF
clone size: NA; V gene: TRBV7-2; CDR3 length: 13; J gene: TRBJ1-5; CDR3 protein: CASSLGTYQPQHF
clone size: few; V gene: TRBV5-1; CDR3 length: 14; J gene: TRBJ1-1; CDR3 protein: CASALLGMNTEAFF
clone size: NA; V gene: TRBV5-1; CDR3 length: 18; J gene: TRBJ2-3; CDR3 protein: CASSTGQGGITSTDTQYF
clone size: NA; V gene: TRBV29-1; CDR3 length: 10; J gene: TRBJ2-4; CDR3 protein: CSAVSGIQYF
clone size: few; V gene: TRBV29-1; CDR3 length: 11; J gene: TRBJ1-3; CDR3 protein: CSVDGGNTIYF
clone size: NA; V gene: TRBV9; CDR3 length: 13; J gene: TRBJ2-7; CDR3 protein: CASSVTRIYEQYF
clone size: NA; V gene: TRBV30; CDR3 length: 14; J gene: TRBJ1-3; CDR3 protein: CAWSDGSSGNTIYF
clone size: NA; V gene: TRBV11-2; CDR3 length: 15; J gene: TRBJ2-2; CDR3 protein: CASSPQGTNTGELFF
clone size: NA; V gene: TRBV2; CDR3 length: 14; J gene: TRBJ2-7; CDR3 protein: CASRLRALSYEQYF
clone size: few; V gene: TRBV7-2; CDR3 length: 16; J gene: TRBJ2-3; CDR3 protein: CASSWTSVGARDTQYF
clone size: NA; V gene: TRBV29-1; CDR3 length: 17; J gene: TRBJ2-3; CDR3 protein: CSVEPLTSGVNTDTQYF
clone size: once; V gene: TRBV30; CDR3 length: 15; J gene: TRBJ2-1; CDR3 protein: CAWASGSSSYNEQFF
clone size: many; V gene: TRBV7-9; CDR3 length: 14; J gene: TRBJ1-1; CDR3 protein: CASSLEGAHTEAFF